This TCR beta chain derives from a study of blood T cell repertoires in COVID-19. As for the study in general: COVID-19 samples, acute and convalescent, were from the United States, Italy and Spain. From T cells, B-cell-depleted T cells, or PBMCs came the material, which was cDNA or gDNA.

Method: immunoSEQ multiplex PCR; TCRdb's copy keeps in-frame clones and lacks some. This sample has some 100,000 clones; about 84% occur once, and the top ten carry about 4.1%. The CDR3 sequence is 15 residues long. Germline V gives CDR1 LGHDT, CDR2 YNNKEL (reference sequence). With 3 bases clipped from V and 3 bases from J, the junction kept 5 bases outside the gene matches. The specimen was peripheral blood. V usage is TRBV3-1 (or the pseudogene TRBV3-2) and J usage is TRBJ2-7, with TRBD1 identical over 10 bases. The clonotype comes from a man aged 55 to 70 with acute or convalescent COVID-19. The CDR3 sequence: CASSQGDRGGYEQYF. The CDR3, as DNA: TGTGCCAGCAGCCAGGGGGACAGGGGAGGCTACGAGCAGTACTTC.